These 31 T cell receptor beta chains were all obtained from the same sample, sequenced in a study of blood T cells in healthy people across ages. A second PCR, run for about 7 to 11 cycles, used a sample-barcoded 5' primer plus a J-beta primer mix. TCRdb re-derived calls from the 5' RACE reads in MiXCR, one entry per CDR3 protein. This sample has around 1.5 million distinct CDR3 sequences, with approximately 60% found just once. Sequencing used blood. The source is a man younger than 35 in good health.

This clonotype was counted ten times or more. The junction and the germline gene differ at one end; a read error may be behind it. This chain joins TRBV4-1 and TRBJ2-7; D perhaps matches TRBD2 (5 bases). The CDR3 sequence is 13 residues long. Germline loops: CDR1 MGHRA, CDR2 YSYEKL. The CDR3 DNA reads TGTGCCAGCAGTGGAGGTGTGTCCTACGAGCAGTACTTC. Amino acids: CASSGGVSYEQYF.

This clonotype has just a few counts. The genes are TRBV5-1 and TRBJ2-3; perhaps TRBD1 as D (5 bases). The V end lost 4 bases, the J end lost 2 bases, and 8 bases lay between the germline ends. The CDR3 length is 13 residues. Germline CDR1 SGHRS, CDR2 YFSETQ. CDR3 in amino acids: CASSRTNTDTQYF. CDR3 DNA: TGCGCCAGCAGCCGGACAAACACAGATACGCAGTATTTT. Using reference TRBV5-1 and TRBJ2-3 for the parts outside the CDR3, the full variable domain is KAGVTQTPRYLIKTRGQQVTLSCSPISGHRSVSWYQQTPGQGLQFLFEYFSETQRNKGNFPGRFSGRQFSNSRSEMNVSTLELGDSALYLCASSRTNTDTQYFGPGTRLTVL.

V usage is TRBV27 and J usage is TRBJ2-1, with D hard to call. Germline CDR1 reads MNHEY; CDR2 reads SMNVEV (reference sequence). Trimming removed 4 bases at V and 0 bases at J, with 25 bases between. The CDR3 runs 20 residues. The CDR3: CASSSTQTSGPYLSYNEQFF. In DNA, the CDR3 is TGTGCCAGCAGTTCCACCCAGACTTCAGGCCCCTACCTCTCCTACAATGAGCAGTTCTTC.

The chain is built from TRBV11-2 and TRBJ2-1; 7 bases fit TRBD2. Germline V gene sequence: CDR1 SGHAT, CDR2 FQNNGV. The CDR3 is 16 residues long. Trimming took 3 bases from V and 6 from J; bases not matched to a gene: 11. CDR3 loop: CASSFPRKRGGNEQFF. CDR3 nucleotide sequence: TGTGCCAGCAGCTTTCCCCGAAAGCGGGGTGGCAATGAGCAGTTCTTC.

J is TRBJ2-7 and V is TRBV15; D is possibly TRBD2 (5 bases). CDR1 and CDR2 from the germline V gene are LNHNV and YYDKDF (reference sequence). The CDR3 covers 16 residues. V was clipped by 0 bases and J by 4 bases, with 16 bases between them. CDR3 sequence reads: CATSREGIGRGYEQYF. The CDR3 DNA follows: TGTGCCACCAGCAGAGAGGGGATAGGGAGAGGTTACGAGCAGTACTTC.

The CDR3 sequence is CASSYRVTGELFF. The CDR3 nucleotides are TGTGCCAGCAGTTACAGAGTTACCGGGGAGCTGTTTTTT. The chain employs TRBV28 and TRBJ2-2; D gene ambiguous. Deletions cut 4 bases from V and 5 bases from J, with 8 bases between. This CDR3 region has 13 residues. Germline V CDR1 and CDR2: MDHEN, SYDVKM.

The count of this clonotype is one. The chain recombines TRBV14 with TRBJ2-1; D is unresolved. Per germline, CDR1 SGHDN and CDR2 FVKESK. Deletions cut 1 base from V and 6 bases from J, with 10 bases between. The CDR3 runs 14 residues. DNA of the CDR3: TGTGCCAGCAGCCAAGGTCTAGACACCAATGAGCAGTTCTTC. It yields the protein CASSQGLDTNEQFF. The complete variable domain, with remaining parts taken from reference TRBV14 and TRBJ2-1, reads EAGVTQFPSHSVIEKGQTVTLRCDPISGHDNLYWYRRVMGKEIKFLLHFVKESKQDESGMPNNRFLAERTGGTYSTLKVQPAELEDSGVYFCASSQGLDTNEQFFGPGTRLTVL.

This sequence joins TRBV6-6 and TRBJ2-1, with D possibly TRBD2 on 6 matching bases. The V gene lost 6 bases and the J gene lost 8 bases, with 11 bases spanning the gap. The CDR3 covers 12 residues. Germline V lookup: CDR1 MNHNY, CDR2 SVGAGI (reference sequence). This CDR3 reads CASSQRVHEQFF. The CDR3, as DNA: TGTGCCAGCAGCCAGCGGGTTCATGAGCAGTTCTTC.

In regard to this clonotype: Since a much larger clone is just one base distant, this may be a read error. The V call is TRBV14, the J call TRBJ2-5; unclear D gene. Germline values: CDR1 SGHDN, CDR2 FVKESK. The CDR3 is 11 amino acids. Deletions cut 2 bases from V and 5 bases from J, with 3 bases between. The chain's CDR3 is CASSQYETQYF. In DNA, the CDR3 is TGTGCCAGCAGCCAATACGAGACCCAGTACTTC.

The genes are TRBV7-2 and TRBJ2-7; a possible D gene is TRBD2 (6 bases). The CDR3 runs 12 residues. The germline V gene encodes CDR1 SGHTA and CDR2 FQGNSA. V lost 6 bases to trimming and J lost 6 bases, with 12 bases between them. CDR3 nucleotides: TGTGCCAGCAGTCTCCCCGGGAGCGAGCAGTACTTC. This gives the protein CASSLPGSEQYF.

This chain connects TRBV20-1 to TRBJ2-3, with 13 bases aligning to TRBD2. The junction had 9 bases not matched to a gene; V was cut back by 6 bases and J by 6 bases. The germline CDR1 and CDR2 sequences are DFQATT and SNEGSKA (reference sequence). The CDR3 is 15 residues long. The CDR3 spells CSATRPGLAGDTQYF. In nucleotides, the CDR3 is TGCAGTGCCACCCGCCCGGGACTAGCGGGGGATACGCAGTATTTT.

The chain joins TRBV29-1 to TRBJ1-1; TRBD1 might be the D (5 bases). The length of the CDR3 is 13 residues. V lost 0 bases and J lost 4, with 9 bases in between. Germline CDR1 SQVTM, CDR2 ANQGSEA. The CDR3 is CSVEEGGGTEAFF. The CDR3 nucleotides read TGCAGCGTTGAAGAGGGGGGGGGCACTGAAGCTTTCTTT.

V gene TRBV15 combines with J gene TRBJ2-1; TRBD2 is a possible D gene (6 bases). The J call may not be correct, given that the DNA end is closer to TRBJ2-7. Germline CDR1 reads LNHNV; CDR2 reads YYDKDF (reference sequence). The CDR3 extends over 14 amino acids. CDR3 loop: CATSSSTGGYEQYF. DNA for the CDR3: TGTGCCACCAGCAGTTCCACTGGGGGGTACGAGCAGTACTTC.

The chain carries TRBV13 and TRBJ1-4, with D unclear. The CDR3 runs to 13 residues. The germline V gene encodes CDR1 PRHDT and CDR2 FYEKMQ (reference sequence). V lost 5 bases to trimming and J lost 8 bases, with 12 bases between them. CDR3 loop: CASSSLKAEKLFF. The CDR3 nucleotides are TGTGCCAGCAGCAGCCTAAAGGCGGAAAAACTGTTTTTT.

The table lists this clonotype with a few counts. The CDR3 bases are TGTGCCAGCAGCCGCTCCGCAAGTAGCGGGATCTACGAGCAGTACTTC. This translates into CASSRSASSGIYEQYF. V gene TRBV7-2 combines with J gene TRBJ2-7, with 8 bases aligning to TRBD2. The CDR3 runs 16 residues. The germline V gene encodes CDR1 SGHTA and CDR2 FQGNSA. V shed 5 bases, J shed 3 bases, and the junction held 12 bases outside the gene matches.

J is TRBJ2-7 and V is TRBV7-7; D not certain. The CDR3 runs 14 residues. The V and J ends lost 2 bases and 0 bases respectively, with 8 bases between them. In germline, CDR1 is SSHAT, CDR2 FNYEAQ (reference sequence). Here the CDR3 reads CASSLTPGSYEQYF. For the CDR3, the DNA is TGTGCCAGCAGCTTAACCCCGGGCTCCTACGAGCAGTACTTC.

This clonotype was observed a single time. V gene TRBV20-1 combines with J gene TRBJ2-1; 9 positions match TRBD2. V shed 4 bases, J shed 3 bases, and the junction held 19 bases outside the gene matches. Germline loops: CDR1 DFQATT, CDR2 SNEGSKA (reference sequence). This CDR3 comprises 19 residues. CDR3 protein: CSANPTLAGGPINYNEQFF. In DNA form, the CDR3 reads TGCAGTGCTAACCCAACCCTTGCGGGAGGGCCCATAAACTACAATGAGCAGTTCTTC.

The chain carries TRBV15 and TRBJ2-1, with 13 bases lining up with TRBD2. This CDR3 spans 18 amino acids. Germline-derived CDR1 and CDR2 are LNHNV and YYDKDF (reference sequence). V was pared by 1 base and J by 7 bases, with 10 bases of the junction left unmatched. CDR3 sequence (DNA): TGTGCCACCAGCAGAGCTACTAGCGGGGGGGCTGAATGGAATGAGCAGTTCTTC. Translation gives CATSRATSGGAEWNEQFF.

The V and J genes are TRBV6-1 and TRBJ2-7; D may be TRBD1 (6 bases). This CDR3 region has 14 residues. Germline values: CDR1 MNHNS, CDR2 SASEGT. V shed 8 bases and J shed 0 bases, with 14 bases lying between them. The CDR3 spells CASGEQGYSYEQYF. CDR3 nucleotide sequence: TGTGCCAGCGGAGAACAGGGCTACTCCTACGAGCAGTACTTC.

V usage is TRBV5-1 and J usage is TRBJ1-1, with 8 bases that match TRBD1. The CDR3 spans 14 residues. Germline loops: CDR1 SGHRS, CDR2 YFSETQ. V lost 5 bases to trimming and J lost 4 bases; unmatched junction nucleotides: 7. The CDR3 DNA is TGCGCCAGCAGGCACGGGACAGGCAGCACTGAAGCTTTCTTT. Its translation is CASRHGTGSTEAFF.

This clonotype was found many times. The V gene is TRBV29-1, the J gene TRBJ2-3; D is unresolved. The CDR3 extends over 10 amino acids. The V gene's germline CDR1 is SQVTM and CDR2 ANQGSEA. The V and J ends lost 3 bases and 6 bases respectively, with 4 bases between them. CDR3 residues: CSVDSDTQYF. In DNA form, the CDR3 reads TGCAGCGTTGATTCGGATACGCAGTATTTT.

The chain employs TRBV20-1 and TRBJ2-7; D is undetermined. The CDR3 runs to 13 residues. Germline assignment: CDR1 DFQATT and CDR2 SNEGSKA (reference sequence). V lost 0 bases, J lost 5 bases, and 11 bases lay in between. The CDR3 loop reads CSARDRPSDEQYF. CDR3 nucleotide sequence: TGCAGTGCTAGAGATCGGCCTTCTGACGAGCAGTACTTC.

This clonotype was seen a handful of times. V gene TRBV25-1 combines with J gene TRBJ2-6, with 10 bases aligning to TRBD2. CDR3 length equals 17 residues. Germline assignment: CDR1 MGHDK and CDR2 SYGVNS. Trimming cost V 8 bases and J 0 bases; bases outside gene matches: 7. In nucleotides, the CDR3 is TGTGCCAGCTGCCCCGGGACTAGCGTCTCTGGGGCCAACGTCCTGACTTTC. Amino acid sequence: CASCPGTSVSGANVLTF.

This clonotype has a handful of counts. The rearrangement joins TRBV20-1 to TRBJ2-5; D not certain. Trimming removed 5 bases from V and 2 bases from J, with 12 bases in between. The CDR3 has 13 residues. The V gene's germline CDR1 is DFQATT and CDR2 SNEGSKA (reference sequence). The CDR3 coding sequence is TGCAGTGCTTCTCCAAGGTGGCAAGAGACCCAGTACTTC. Translation gives CSASPRWQETQYF.

This clonotype was picked up one time. This sequence joins TRBV10-3 and TRBJ2-2; D might be TRBD2 (6 bases). Germline CDR1 ENHRY, CDR2 SYGVKD. This CDR3 spans 15 amino acids. V gave up 4 bases and J gave up 3 bases, with 12 bases separating them. In DNA form, the CDR3 reads TGTGCCATCAGTGGGGGAGGACGGGACACCGGGGAGCTGTTTTTT. It specifies CAISGGGRDTGELFF.

This clonotype was recorded once. This chain links TRBV28 with TRBJ2-3; TRBD1 is a possible D gene (6 bases). V lost 6 bases, J lost 2 bases, and 15 bases lay in between. In germline, CDR1 is MDHEN, CDR2 SYDVKM. The CDR3 covers 15 residues. Here the CDR3 DNA reads TGTGCCAGCAGACTTGACAGGACCTCCACAGATACGCAGTATTTT. It translates to CASRLDRTSTDTQYF.

The V gene is TRBV10-2, the J gene TRBJ2-5; a weak D match, TRBD1 (6 bases). This CDR3 spans 15 amino acids. V lost 4 bases to trimming and J lost 1 base, with 13 bases between them. Germline loops: CDR1 WSHSY, CDR2 SAAADI. CDR3 loop: CASSVNRDGQETQYF. The CDR3 bases are TGCGCCAGCAGTGTTAACAGGGATGGCCAAGAGACCCAGTACTTC.

Details on this clonotype: The junction and the germline gene differ at one end; a read error may be behind it. The DNA for the CDR3 is TGCGCCAGCAGTAAAGACAGGGGTTTTACGAACACTGAAGCTTTCTTT. Protein sequence: CASSKDRGFTNTEAFF. The chain links TRBV12-3 or TRBV12-4 to TRBJ1-1; 8 positions agree with TRBD1. The length of the CDR3 is 16 residues.

J is TRBJ2-5 and V is TRBV7-2; 9 positions match TRBD2. This CDR3 spans 16 amino acids. V was pared by 5 bases and J by 5 bases, with 12 bases of the junction left unmatched. Germline CDR1 and CDR2: SGHTA and FQGNSA. The CDR3 spells CASSEISAGGVETQYF. The DNA for the CDR3 is TGTGCCAGCAGCGAGATCTCAGCGGGAGGTGTGGAGACCCAGTACTTC.

This chain uses TRBV6-5 with TRBJ2-5; D is uncertain. The CDR3 loop spans 14 amino acids. The germline V gene encodes CDR1 MNHEY and CDR2 SVGAGI. V was clipped by 0 bases and J by 3 bases, with 8 bases between them. This CDR3 reads CASSYSQIKETQYF. The CDR3 nucleotides are TGTGCCAGCAGTTACTCCCAAATAAAAGAGACCCAGTACTTC.

V and J are TRBV14 and TRBJ2-5, with 7 bases aligning to TRBD2. The J call is uncertain, as TRBJ2-7 better fits the DNA end. CDR1 is SGHDN, CDR2 FVKESK, per germline. The CDR3 runs to 16 residues. CDR3 in DNA: TGTGCCAGCAGCCCCTTCCTCGGGGCGGGGGCCTACGAGCAGTACTTC. This codes for CASSPFLGAGAYEQYF.